The rows below give T cell receptor beta chains drawn from one sample of a study of cytomegalovirus exposure and HLA in healthy donors. Clones were read by immunoSEQ multiplex PCR, and TCRdb kept only the in-frame ones, dropping some. The data contain some 150,000 clones, roughly 79% of them singletons. Sequenced input: PBMCs. The source is a woman between 25 and 40 years old in good health and CMV-seronegative. Each CDR3 is given with its conserved first and last residue. The D gene is left open where the match is weak. Rows give clone size only sometimes, using once, few, many, or a class for an expanded clone.

clone_size,v_call,d_call,j_call,cdr3_aa,cdr3_nt
.,TRBV7-2,TRBD2,TRBJ2-3,CASRVAGSTDTQYF,TGTGCCAGCAGAGTAGCGGGCAGCACAGATACGCAGTATTTT
.,TRBV5-1,.,TRBJ1-1,CASSLKYRVDTEAFF,TGCGCCAGCAGCTTGAAGTACAGGGTAGACACTGAAGCTTTCTTT
.,TRBV7-9,TRBD1,TRBJ1-1,CASSLAGTGNTEAFF,TGTGCCAGCAGCTTAGCAGGGACAGGGAACACTGAAGCTTTCTTT
.,TRBV7-3,.,TRBJ1-6,CASSLKGPGGSPLHF,TGTGCCAGCAGCTTAAAGGGTCCGGGGGGATCACCCCTCCACTTT
.,TRBV29-1,TRBD1,TRBJ2-1,CSSERGQGNEQFF,TGCAGCTCGGAGAGGGGGCAGGGCAATGAGCAGTTCTTC
.,TRBV6-1,.,TRBJ2-3,CASSEAGWRLAGIDTQYF,TGTGCCAGCAGTGAAGCTGGGTGGCGGCTAGCCGGGATAGATACGCAGTATTTT
.,TRBV7-2,TRBD1,TRBJ1-5,CASSLGDRFHQPQHF,TGTGCCAGCAGCTTAGGGGACAGATTCCATCAGCCCCAGCATTTT
.,TRBV9,TRBD1,TRBJ2-2,CASSVEGGWTGELFF,TGTGCCAGCAGCGTAGAAGGGGGCTGGACCGGGGAGCTGTTTTTT
.,TRBV6-5,TRBD1,TRBJ1-1,CASSTEQGRAFF,TGTGCCAGCAGTACCGAACAGGGGCGCGCTTTCTTT
.,TRBV6-6,.,TRBJ1-2,CASSRTARGRPYGYTF,TGTGCCAGCAGTAGGACAGCCCGAGGGCGACCCTATGGCTACACCTTC
.,TRBV7-3,.,TRBJ2-3,CASSRNRDTDTQYF,TGTGCCAGCAGTCGAAACAGGGACACAGATACGCAGTATTTT
.,TRBV6-5,TRBD2,TRBJ2-1,CASSYKGRGNEQFF,TGTGCCAGCAGTTATAAGGGGAGGGGCAATGAGCAGTTCTTC
.,TRBV27,.,TRBJ1-1,CASSSVSSGNTEAFF,TGTGCCAGCAGTTCCGTTTCCTCAGGGAACACTGAAGCTTTCTTT
.,TRBV11-3,.,TRBJ1-1,CASSLLGGEEAFF,TGTGCCAGCAGCTTATTGGGGGGGGAGGAAGCTTTCTTT
once,TRBV14,.,TRBJ1-1,CASSHLNGGEAFF,TGTGCCAGCAGCCACCTCAACGGAGGGGAAGCTTTCTTT
.,TRBV28,TRBD2,TRBJ2-1,CASGPSPSGGYNEQFF,TGTGCCAGCGGCCCCAGTCCTAGCGGGGGCTACAATGAGCAGTTCTTC
few,TRBV2,TRBD1,TRBJ1-2,CASGSGQYYGYTF,TGTGCCAGCGGCTCGGGACAGTACTATGGCTACACCTTC
.,TRBV18,.,TRBJ2-4,CASSPPGQTYIQYF,TGTGCCAGCTCACCTCCCGGACAGACGTACATTCAGTACTTC
once,TRBV19,TRBD1,TRBJ1-2,CASSTASGTGDPYGYTF,TGTGCCAGTAGTACGGCTTCGGGGACAGGGGACCCCTATGGCTACACCTTC